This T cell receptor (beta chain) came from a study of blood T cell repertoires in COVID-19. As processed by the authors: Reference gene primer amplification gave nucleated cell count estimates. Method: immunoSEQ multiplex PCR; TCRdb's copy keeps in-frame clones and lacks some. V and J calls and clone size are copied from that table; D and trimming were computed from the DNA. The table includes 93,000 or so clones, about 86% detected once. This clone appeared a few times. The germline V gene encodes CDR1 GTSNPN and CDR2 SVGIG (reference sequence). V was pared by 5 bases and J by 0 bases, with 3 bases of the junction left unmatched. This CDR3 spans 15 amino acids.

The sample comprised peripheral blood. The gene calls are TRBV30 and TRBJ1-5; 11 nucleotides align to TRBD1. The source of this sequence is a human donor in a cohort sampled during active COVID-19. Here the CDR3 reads CAWGGQGASNQPQHF. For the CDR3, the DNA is TGTGCCTGGGGAGGACAGGGGGCTAGCAATCAGCCCCAGCATTTT.